The rows below give T cell receptor beta chains drawn from one sample of a study of T cell repertoires in ileal Crohn's disease. The data were produced by immunoSEQ multiplex PCR, yet TCRdb's version contains in-frame clones alone and is incomplete. The top ten hold 25% of the sample, which has over 7,500 clones, less than 85% seen once. Sample: ileal tissue. The source is an adult with Crohn's disease. The conserved cysteine and the conserved F or W are not part of the CDR3 here.

j_call cdr3_length v_call cdr3_aa
TRBJ2-3 10 TRBV5-4 ASSLATDTQY
TRBJ2-7 13 TRBV28 ASSPPWGAGGEQY
TRBJ1-5 11 TRBV19 ASSKQGYQPQH
TRBJ2-1 16 TRBV12-5 ASGLVWSSGETPNEQF
TRBJ2-1 14 TRBV5-1 ASSLGSGGSYNEQF
TRBJ2-7 13 TRBV28 ASSPPQGQGYEQY
TRBJ2-1 9 TRBV30 AWIKGATQF
TRBJ1-5 11 TRBV18 ASSVGGNQPQH
TRBJ1-3 12 TRBV27 ASSSHSSGNTIY
TRBJ1-2 12 TRBV28 ASSSGGEIYGYT
TRBJ2-5 14 TRBV7-9 ASSTGTSGSQETQY
TRBJ1-2 11 TRBV5-1 ASSLDQGRGYT
TRBJ2-7 12 TRBV6-5 AVSNSGARYEQY
TRBJ2-1 12 TRBV5-8 ASSYLAGEGEQF
TRBJ2-7 13 TRBV6-1 ASTPRQGASYEQY
TRBJ2-3 13 TRBV5-1 ASSGVGGATDTQY
TRBJ2-3 13 TRBV7-2 ASSRTSGATDTQY
TRBJ1-5 13 TRBV5-1 ASSLAGVGNQPQH
TRBJ2-7 11 TRBV11-1 ASSRPGLYEQY
TRBJ2-5 10 TRBV29-1 SVEEMKETQY
TRBJ2-7 13 TRBV30 AWSFITSATFEQY
TRBJ1-4 14 TRBV18 ASSPPDSPNNEKLF
TRBJ1-1 13 TRBV5-4 ASSPPEVMNTEAF
TRBJ1-2 11 TRBV4-2 ASSGQGARGYT
TRBJ2-3 13 TRBV15 ATSDGTVNTDTQY
TRBJ1-6 13 TRBV6-1 ASSGGTGNTSPLH
TRBJ1-2 9 TRBV2 ASMGTGRYT
TRBJ1-6 14 TRBV18 ASSPSGLGADSPLH
TRBJ2-1 15 TRBV4-2 ASSQEAQRERHNEQF
TRBJ1-5 11 TRBV4-3 ASSQDTGWPQH
TRBJ2-3 15 TRBV2 ASRGTSGRDSTDTQY
TRBJ2-7 14 TRBV7-9 ASSFFPRREYGEQY
TRBJ2-2 11 TRBV19 ASTGVGTGELF
TRBJ2-5 10 TRBV6-6 ASSNPRETQY
TRBJ2-7 12 TRBV5-1 ASSQSGTGSEQY
TRBJ2-7 13 TRBV4-2 ASSQWADSNYEQY
TRBJ2-7 12 TRBV5-4 ASSGRLSGNEQY
TRBJ1-4 14 TRBV4-2 ASSQEWDRYNEKLF
TRBJ2-3 10 TRBV6-5 ASSRTGDTQY
TRBJ2-2 14 TRBV28 ASNLKTGVNTGELF
TRBJ1-4 11 TRBV5-1 ASRREPNEKLF
TRBJ2-2 12 TRBV7-9 ASRGGSVTGELF
TRBJ2-3 10 TRBV2 ASSPDTDTQY
TRBJ1-2 14 TRBV7-9 ASSYRPSRADYGYT
TRBJ2-1 10 TRBV30 AWQAGVGEQF
TRBJ2-1 13 TRBV2 ASTILSGFYNEQF
TRBJ1-2 10 TRBV29-1 SVDKGAGGYT
TRBJ1-5 13 TRBV2 ASGADRLSNQPQH
TRBJ2-1 11 TRBV29-1 SVGTSGGHRKF
TRBJ1-2 12 TRBV9 ASSTRTGRDGYT
TRBJ1-2 14 TRBV4-1 ASSQDSGVIGDGYT
TRBJ2-7 14 TRBV13 ASTETSGSFLVEQY
TRBJ1-2 11 TRBV6-5 ASSYDSNYGYT
TRBJ2-3 13 TRBV7-2 ASSYLTGARDTQY
TRBJ2-2 12 TRBV5-1 ASSWTANTGELF
TRBJ1-2 12 TRBV9 ASSPHGTGEGYT